These T cell receptor beta chains were read from a single sample in a study of tumor-infiltrating lymphocytes in oesophageal squamous cell carcinoma. Via MiXCR, TCRdb re-called the PCR reads, giving one row per CDR3 protein. Of over 10,000 distinct CDR3 sequences in the sample, around 52% are singletons; the top ten hold 35% to 50%. The specimen sequenced was esophageal tumor tissue. The receptors originated from a female donor with esophageal squamous cell carcinoma. Each CDR3 is given with its conserved first and last residue. The D gene is left open where the match is weak. The size field is filled for only some rows; it gives once, few, many or a size class.

D	J	size	V	CDR3	DNA
TRBD2	TRBJ2-7	.	TRBV5-1	CASSEGLAGGYEQYF	TGCGCCAGCAGCGAGGGACTAGCGGGGGGCTACGAGCAGTACTTC
TRBD2	TRBJ2-1	.	TRBV7-3	CASSLAAGAHLESYNEQFF	TGTGCCAGCAGCTTAGCGGCGGGAGCCCACCTAGAATCCTACAATGAGCAGTTCTTC
.	TRBJ2-1	.	TRBV11-2	CASTLYRAGELYF	TGTGCCAGCACCCTCTATCGCGCCGGGGAGCTGTACTTC
.	TRBJ2-1	.	TRBV7-2	CASSLAAGTHEQFF	TGTGCCAGCAGCTTAGCGGCGGGAACCCACGAGCAGTTCTTC
TRBD1	TRBJ2-1	.	TRBV12-5	CASGTTGQGRNEQFF	TGTGCTAGTGGTACGACGGGACAGGGACGTAATGAGCAGTTCTTC
.	TRBJ2-7	many	TRBV6-1	CASSGGGTYEQYF	TGTGCCAGCAGCGGGGGAGGAACCTACGAGCAGTACTTC
TRBD2	TRBJ2-5	few	TRBV7-6	CASSTGASGSKTQYF	TGTGCCAGCAGCACAGGGGCTAGCGGGAGTAAGACCCAGTACTTC
TRBD2	TRBJ2-7	few	TRBV7-2	CASKIAGPYEQYF	TGTGCCAGCAAAATAGCGGGGCCCTACGAGCAGTACTTC
.	TRBJ2-5	.	TRBV7-3	CASSRHMGETQYF	TGTGCCAGCAGCCGTCACATGGGAGAGACCCAGTACTTC
TRBD1	TRBJ1-4	many	TRBV7-9	CASSLRTGLGEKLFF	TGTGCCAGCAGCCTACGGACAGGACTAGGAGAAAAACTGTTTTTT
.	TRBJ2-4	.	TRBV10-3	CAISQGMGHKDIQYF	TGTGCCATCAGTCAGGGAATGGGGCATAAGGACATTCAGTACTTC
.	TRBJ1-4	.	TRBV6-8	CASSVLDEAANEKLFF	TGTGCCAGCAGTGTACTAGACGAGGCAGCTAATGAAAAACTGTTTTTT
TRBD1	TRBJ2-7	.	TRBV7-2	CASSPKGAANEQYF	TGTGCCAGCAGCCCCAAGGGGGCGGCCAACGAGCAGTACTTC
.	TRBJ1-3	many	TRBV9	CAGTGTNHSGNTIYF	TGTGCCGGGACCGGGACAAATCACTCTGGAAACACCATATATTTT
.	TRBJ2-1	medium-sized	TRBV5-1	CASSSQSKSNEQFF	TGCGCCAGCAGCTCACAGTCCAAGTCCAATGAGCAGTTCTTC
.	TRBJ2-7	.	TRBV7-2	CASSFPAFGEGAYEQYF	TGTGCCAGCAGCTTCCCGGCCTTCGGCGAGGGGGCCTACGAGCAGTACTTC
TRBD1	TRBJ2-5	few	TRBV5-6	CASSLVAGGGETQYF	TGTGCCAGCAGCTTGGTGGCAGGGGGCGGAGAGACCCAGTACTTC
.	TRBJ1-4	.	TRBV19	CASRRVSTDTQFF	TGTGCCAGTAGGAGGGTCAGCACAGATACGCAGTTTTTT
.	TRBJ2-5	few	TRBV7-3	CASSLYRQETQYF	TGTGCCAGCAGCTTGTACAGACAAGAGACCCAGTACTTC
TRBD2	TRBJ2-1	.	TRBV6-1	CASSYGGLAENEQFF	TGTGCCAGCAGTTACGGAGGACTAGCGGAAAATGAGCAGTTCTTC
TRBD2	TRBJ2-1	few	TRBV7-2	CASSPIAGKGVEQFF	TGTGCCAGCAGCCCAATAGCGGGAAAGGGAGTTGAGCAGTTCTTC
.	TRBJ2-7	.	TRBV7-1	CASTGRPSSYEQYF	TGTGCCAGCACGGGACGGCCGAGCTCCTACGAGCAGTACTTC
.	TRBJ2-5	medium-sized	TRBV6-1	CASSPTPTGLETQYF	TGTGCCAGCAGCCCGACCCCCACAGGGTTAGAGACCCAGTACTTC
.	TRBJ2-1	.	TRBV7-1	CASTLGPNEQFF	TGTGCCAGCACTCTAGGGCCCAATGAGCAGTTCTTC
.	TRBJ2-7	.	TRBV19	CASSPSAGVGNEQYF	TGTGCCAGTAGTCCTAGTGCAGGGGTGGGGAATGAGCAGTACTTC
TRBD1	TRBJ2-6	few	TRBV12-3/TRBV12-4	CASTGDSFSGANVLTF	TGTGCCAGCACTGGGGACAGTTTCTCTGGGGCCAACGTCCTGACTTTC
TRBD2	TRBJ2-2	many	TRBV5-4	CASSRLAGGSNTGELFF	TGTGCCAGCAGCCGACTAGCGGGGGGTTCGAACACCGGGGAGCTGTTTTTT
.	TRBJ2-1	few	TRBV7-9	CASSRIGVSDEQFF	TGTGCCAGCAGCAGAATTGGGGTTAGCGATGAGCAGTTCTTC
TRBD2	TRBJ2-1	many	TRBV7-2	CASSLDGASGSISEQFF	TGTGCCAGCAGCTTAGACGGTGCTAGCGGGAGTATAAGTGAGCAGTTCTTC
.	TRBJ2-1	many	TRBV14	CASSQGLISEQFF	TGTGCCAGCAGCCAAGGGCTAATCAGTGAGCAGTTCTTC
.	TRBJ2-7	.	TRBV14	CASSADFYNEQYF	TGTGCCAGCAGCGCCGACTTCTACAATGAGCAGTACTTC
.	TRBJ2-5	.	TRBV5-4	CASSLLSVEETQYF	TGTGCCAGCAGCTTGTTGTCAGTGGAAGAGACCCAGTACTTC
.	TRBJ2-7	.	TRBV7-3	CASSSTYEQYF	TGTGCCAGCAGCTCTACCTACGAGCAGTACTTC
.	TRBJ2-7	.	TRBV7-6	CASSPQMGGHEQYF	TGTGCCAGCAGCCCTCAGATGGGCGGACACGAGCAGTACTTC
.	TRBJ2-7	.	TRBV7-4	CASSLVSNYYNEQYF	TGTGCCAGCAGCTTAGTCAGCAACTACTACAATGAGCAGTACTTC
TRBD1	TRBJ2-1	medium-sized	TRBV27	CASSLGGQAFYNEQFF	TGTGCCAGCAGCCTAGGAGGACAGGCGTTCTACAATGAGCAGTTCTTC
.	TRBJ2-5	.	TRBV12-3/TRBV12-4	CASSVVPVQETQYF	TGTGCCAGCAGTGTAGTCCCGGTCCAAGAGACCCAGTACTTC
TRBD1	TRBJ2-6	medium-sized	TRBV27	CASSLGGGTGRANVLTF	TGTGCCAGCAGTTTAGGGGGCGGGACAGGAAGGGCCAACGTCCTGACTTTC
.	TRBJ2-1	.	TRBV7-9	CASSLSGTDTQFF	TGTGCTAGCAGCTTAAGCGGCACAGATACGCAGTTCTTC
.	TRBJ2-7	few	TRBV7-2	CASSLHKGEQYF	TGTGCCAGCAGCTTACATAAGGGCGAGCAGTACTTC
TRBD2	TRBJ2-1	.	TRBV7-2	CASSTRTSGVNNEQFF	TGTGCCAGCAGCACCCGGACTAGCGGGGTTAACAATGAGCAGTTCTTC
TRBD1	TRBJ2-1	.	TRBV7-2	CASSLIGTASYNEQFF	TGTGCCAGCAGCTTAATTGGGACAGCATCCTACAATGAGCAGTTCTTC
TRBD1	TRBJ2-5	few	TRBV20-1	CSALHRDRLSSYNSPLHF	TGCAGTGCGCTTCACCGGGACAGGCTGAGCTCCTATAATTCACCCCTCCACTTC
TRBD1	TRBJ2-1	.	TRBV11-3	CASSLGQGLNEQFF	TGTGCCAGCAGCTTAGGACAGGGGCTAAATGAGCAGTTCTTC
.	TRBJ2-1	.	TRBV12-3/TRBV12-4	CASSSLVTGGEQFF	TGTGCCAGCAGTTCCCTCGTCACGGGCGGGGAGCAGTTCTTC
TRBD1	TRBJ2-1	.	TRBV7-3	CASSKQGQTYNEQFF	TGTGCCAGCAGTAAACAGGGGCAAACCTACAATGAGCAGTTCTTC
.	TRBJ2-3	few	TRBV7-2	CASSLLSATDTQYF	TGTGCCAGCAGCTTATTGTCCGCAACAGATACGCAGTATTTT
.	TRBJ2-1	once	TRBV7-3	CASSYGQPTYNEQFF	TGTGCCAGCAGCTATGGTCAGCCTACCTACAATGAGCAGTTCTTC
.	TRBJ2-3	.	TRBV12-3/TRBV12-4	CASSLGLRTDTQYF	TGTGCCAGCAGTTTGGGACTGCGCACAGATACGCAGTATTTT
TRBD2	TRBJ2-7	once	TRBV5-6	CASSFSAGGYEQYF	TGTGCCAGCAGCTTTTCGGCGGGGGGCTACGAGCAGTACTTC
.	TRBJ2-1	.	TRBV7-2	CASSFVGGYNEQFF	TGTGCCAGCAGCTTTGTAGGAGGGTACAATGAGCAGTTCTTC
TRBD2	TRBJ2-1	.	TRBV12-3/TRBV12-4	CASSFLAGSLANEQFF	TGTGCCAGCAGTTTTCTAGCGGGGTCGCTTGCCAATGAGCAGTTCTTC
TRBD2	TRBJ2-3	few	TRBV11-3	CASSPGLADSDTQYF	TGTGCCAGCAGCCCGGGACTAGCGGATTCAGATACGCAGTATTTT
TRBD2	TRBJ2-1	.	TRBV6-1	CASRGTSGSNEQFF	TGTGCCAGCAGAGGGACTAGCGGGAGCAATGAGCAGTTCTTC
TRBD2	TRBJ2-1	.	TRBV6-8	CASSSRTSHPSYNEQFF	TGTGCCAGCAGTAGCCGGACTAGCCATCCTTCCTACAATGAGCAGTTCTTC
.	TRBJ2-5	.	TRBV6-1	CASTALGQAEETQYF	TGTGCCAGCACCGCCTTGGGGCAGGCAGAAGAGACCCAGTACTTC
TRBD1	TRBJ2-3	.	TRBV7-2	CASRWTGLNSPLHF	TGTGCCAGCAGATGGACAGGCCTCAATTCACCCCTCCACTTC